The 32 T cell receptor beta chains below come from one sample, sequenced in a study of sequential checkpoint blockade in melanoma. As for treatment: randomized to nivolumab then ipilimumab (arm A) or the reverse (arm B). This table comes from immunoSEQ multiplex PCR, and its TCRdb copy is limited to in-frame clones, with some not included. The sample gives more than 7,500 clones, roughly 78% of which show up once; about 25% is in the top ten. The starting material was CD8+ T cells sorted from blood (inferred from file names), obtained from a patient given nivolumab and ipilimumab in sequence. These receptors all come from a human donor with melanoma.

The V call is TRBV7-2, the J call TRBJ2-3; 7 bases are shared with TRBD2. This CDR3 region has 16 residues. The germline V gene has CDR1 SGHTA and CDR2 FQGNSA. V lost 0 bases to trimming and J lost 0 bases; unmatched junction nucleotides: 3. CDR3 coding DNA: TGTGCCAGCAGCTTAGCCTGGACTAGGAGCACAGATACGCAGTATTTT. Protein product: CASSLAWTRSTDTQYF.

Notes on this clone: This same CDR3 is encoded by further DNA sequences in the sample. The chain joins TRBV19 to TRBJ2-1; the D is unclear. The V and J ends lost 4 bases and 3 bases respectively, with 10 bases between them. Germline V gene data show CDR1 as LNHDA and CDR2 as SQIVND (reference sequence). The CDR3 extends over 14 amino acids. This chain's CDR3 is CASSSGGDYNEQFF. The CDR3 DNA reads TGTGCCAGTAGTAGTGGCGGAGACTACAATGAGCAGTTCTTC. The full variable domain, its missing parts supplied by reference TRBV19 and TRBJ2-1, is DGGITQSPKYLFRKEGQNVTLSCEQNLNHDAMYWYRQDPGQGLRLIYYSQIVNDFQKGDIAEGYSVSREKKESFPLTVTSAQKNPTAFYLCASSSGGDYNEQFFGPGTRLTVL.

V is TRBV7-9 and J is TRBJ2-7, with 9 positions matching TRBD1. The germline gives CDR1 SEHNR, CDR2 FQNEAQ (reference sequence). The ends lost 6 bases at V and 6 bases at J; junction bases unmatched: 9. CDR3 length: 14 amino acids. Here the CDR3 reads CASSHRDRVGEQYF. The CDR3 region has the DNA TGTGCCAGCAGTCACCGGGACAGGGTGGGCGAGCAGTACTTC.

This sequence joins TRBV4-3 and TRBJ2-5; 9 bases agree with TRBD2. The CDR3 is 17 amino acids. Germline CDR1 reads LGHNA; CDR2 reads YSLEER. V gave up 0 bases and J gave up 0 bases; unmatched junction bases: 5. The CDR3 coding sequence is TGCGCCAGCAGCCAAGATTTAAGCGGGGGGTACCAAGAGACCCAGTACTTC. Protein product: CASSQDLSGGYQETQYF.

J is TRBJ1-4 and V is TRBV7-2; D may be TRBD1 (6 bases). The V and J ends lost 8 bases and 8 bases respectively, with 18 bases between them. From germline, CDR1 is SGHTA and CDR2 FQGNSA. This CDR3 contains 14 residues. As DNA, the CDR3 is TGTGCCAGCTCAGGAAACAGGGAGGGAGAAAAACTGTTTTTT. Protein: CASSGNREGEKLFF.

The chain couples TRBV7-9 to TRBJ1-6, with D possibly matching TRBD1 (6 bases). This CDR3 has 14 amino acids. V was pared by 4 bases and J by 15 bases, with 19 bases between. From germline, CDR1 is SEHNR and CDR2 FQNEAQ (reference sequence). The CDR3: CASSSLATGSDLHF. The CDR3 region has the DNA TGTGCCAGCAGCTCCTTGGCCACAGGGTCAGACCTCCACTTT.

This chain joins TRBV28 and TRBJ1-6; 8 bases match TRBD1. In germline, CDR1 is MDHEN, CDR2 SYDVKM. CDR3 length: 15 residues. V lost 5 bases and J lost 5; bases outside the gene matches: 5. The CDR3 DNA reads as TGTGCCAGCAGTGCCGGGACAGGAGATAATTCACCCCTCCACTTT. Protein sequence: CASSAGTGDNSPLHF.

V and J are TRBV27 and TRBJ2-3; 10 bases agree with TRBD2. This CDR3 has 16 residues. Germline assignment: CDR1 MNHEY and CDR2 SMNVEV (reference sequence). The trim removed 2 bases at V and 8 bases at J, leaving 10 bases unmatched. CDR3 amino acids: CASSLSLAGVGGTQYF. As DNA, the CDR3 is TGTGCCAGCAGTTTAAGTCTAGCGGGAGTCGGGGGTACGCAGTATTTT.

The V and J genes are TRBV4-3 and TRBJ2-1, with D possibly being TRBD2 (5 bases). Deletions cut 0 bases from V and 0 bases from J, with 12 bases between. This CDR3 comprises 17 residues. Germline values: CDR1 LGHNA, CDR2 YSLEER. The CDR3 DNA follows: TGCGCCAGCAGCCAAGATCTGAGCGGAAGCTCCTACAATGAGCAGTTCTTC. Protein product: CASSQDLSGSSYNEQFF.

This chain uses TRBV6-1 with TRBJ2-2; maybe TRBD1 (5 bases). Per germline, CDR1 MNHNS and CDR2 SASEGT. The CDR3 length is 14 residues. Trimming shortened V by 8 bases and J by 4 bases, and 14 bases separated the two germline ends. The CDR3 loop is CASPSRGSTGELFF. The CDR3 DNA reads TGTGCCAGCCCCAGTAGGGGAAGCACCGGGGAGCTGTTTTTT.

This rearrangement joins TRBV6-1 to TRBJ2-2; possible D gene TRBD1, 6 bases. CDR3 size: 14 residues. Germline V gene sequence: CDR1 MNHNS, CDR2 SASEGT. With 1 base removed from V and 8 bases from J, the gap between germline ends came to 11 bases. The CDR3 region is CASSEEGVGGELFF. CDR3 sequence (DNA): TGTGCCAGCAGTGAAGAGGGGGTAGGGGGGGAGCTGTTTTTT.

The genes are TRBV28 and TRBJ2-4, with 10 bases fitting TRBD1. This CDR3 region has 14 residues. Germline CDR1 is MDHEN and CDR2 is SYDVKM. With 4 bases clipped from V and 7 bases from J, the junction kept 4 bases outside the gene matches. The CDR3 protein is CASSSGTGVNIQYF. The DNA for the CDR3 is TGTGCCAGCAGTTCCGGGACAGGGGTCAACATTCAGTACTTC.

CDR3 nucleotide sequence: TGTGCCAGTAGTATCAGCCCGACACATGGGGAGCTGTTTTTT. It is translated as CASSISPTHGELFF. The V gene is TRBV19, the J gene TRBJ2-2; D is unresolved. The germline V gene encodes CDR1 LNHDA and CDR2 SQIVND (reference sequence). CDR3 length equals 14 residues. V was pared by 3 bases and J by 8 bases, with 13 bases between.

J is TRBJ2-3 and V is TRBV4-2, with TRBD2 matching 9 bases. The ends lost 0 bases at V and 5 bases at J; junction bases unmatched: 9. The CDR3 is made up of 17 amino acids. Germline lookup yields CDR1 LGHNA and CDR2 YNFKEQ. The CDR3 reads CASSQDRSGGPGDTQYF. For the CDR3, the DNA is TGTGCCAGCAGCCAAGATAGGAGCGGGGGGCCGGGAGATACGCAGTATTTT.

This chain joins TRBV5-4 and TRBJ2-7; 9 bases match TRBD1. Germline CDR1 SGHNT, CDR2 YYREEE (reference sequence). The CDR3 loop spans 15 amino acids. Unmatched junction bases numbered 6, after V lost 4 bases and J lost 1 base. CDR3 coding DNA: TGTGCCAGCAGCACAGGACAGGGGCTTTCCTACGAGCAGTACTTC. Translating gives CASSTGQGLSYEQYF. Complete variable domain (other parts from reference TRBV5-4 and TRBJ2-7): ETGVTQSPTHLIKTRGQQVTLRCSSQSGHNTVSWYQQALGQGPQFIFQYYREEENGRGNFPPRFSGLQFPNYSSELNVNALELDDSALYLCASSTGQGLSYEQYFGPGTRLTVT.

V gene TRBV7-8 combines with J gene TRBJ2-2, with 14 positions matching TRBD2. Germline V CDR1 and CDR2: SGHVS, FQNEAQ. The V segment lost 1 base and the J segment 4 bases; nucleotides outside the gene matches: 5. This CDR3 spans 18 amino acids. As DNA, the CDR3 is TGTGCCAGCAGCTTAGGGACTAGCGGGGGGTTCGGCACCGGGGAGCTGTTTTTT. Residues: CASSLGTSGGFGTGELFF.

This rearrangement joins TRBV5-6 to TRBJ1-2; maybe TRBD1 (6 bases). CDR1 and CDR2 from the germline V gene are SGHDT and YYEEEE. V shed 3 bases and J shed 2 bases, with 14 bases lying between them. The CDR3 spans 15 residues. The CDR3 sequence: CASSYGTSLNYGYTF. The CDR3 nucleotides are TGTGCCAGCAGCTACGGGACAAGTCTCAACTATGGCTACACCTTC.

This clone was observed a handful of times. One end of the junction varies from germline; a read error may be responsible. Other DNA sequences from this sample encode an identical CDR3 as well. The chain links TRBV4-1 to TRBJ2-5, with 9 bases that match TRBD2. This CDR3 has 16 amino acids. From germline, CDR1 is MGHRA and CDR2 YSYEKL. DNA of the CDR3: TGTGCCAGCAGCCAAGATTCTGGTAGCGGGGGTGAGACCCAGTACTTC. Translation gives CASSQDSGSGGETQYF.

J is TRBJ2-5 and V is TRBV6-6, with D perhaps TRBD2 (6 bases). Trimming removed 5 bases from V and 13 bases from J, with 14 bases in between. This CDR3 region has 11 residues. Germline CDR1 and CDR2: MNHNY and SVGAGI (reference sequence). DNA for the CDR3: TGTGCCAGCAGTCTCCGGGACTCCCTGTACTTC. Protein product: CASSLRDSLYF.

The gene calls are TRBV29-1 and TRBJ2-7; TRBD1 agrees at 11 bases. The CDR3 covers 12 residues. V lost 7 bases, J lost 4 bases, and 3 bases stayed unmatched. Germline-derived CDR1 and CDR2 are SQVTM and ANQGSEA. The CDR3 here is CSAGDRGYEQYF. CDR3 nucleotide sequence: TGCAGCGCAGGGGACAGGGGGTACGAGCAGTACTTC.

This clone was seen a single time. The chain carries TRBV15 and TRBJ2-7; 10 positions match TRBD1. Germline CDR1 and CDR2: LNHNV and YYDKDF (reference sequence). The trim removed 4 bases at V and 6 bases at J, leaving 6 bases unmatched. This CDR3 spans 14 amino acids. This CDR3 reads CATSTRDRGPEQYF. The CDR3, as DNA: TGTGCCACCAGCACCCGGGACAGGGGCCCCGAGCAGTACTTC.

CDR3 residues: CASSQGTGAKNIQYF. The CDR3 DNA sequence: TGCGCCAGCAGCCAAGGGACGGGGGCCAAAAACATTCAGTACTTC. This chain uses TRBV4-3 with TRBJ2-4; TRBD2 is a possible D gene (5 bases). The length of the CDR3 is 15 residues. Trimming left V 1 base short and J 1 base short, with 8 bases between. CDR1 is LGHNA and CDR2 is YSLEER in the germline V gene.

The genes are TRBV7-6 and TRBJ2-7; D may be TRBD2 (5 bases). The CDR3 is 15 amino acids. Germline-derived CDR1 and CDR2 are SGHVS and FNYEAQ. V was pared by 1 base and J by 5 bases, with 15 bases between. CDR3 sequence: CASSLGRGSGNEQYF. The CDR3 DNA is TGTGCCAGCAGCTTAGGACGAGGGTCTGGCAACGAGCAGTACTTC.

CDR3 region: CASSLLAGEIEQYF. The CDR3, as DNA: TGTGCCAGCAGCTTGCTAGCGGGGGAGATCGAGCAGTACTTC. The gene calls are TRBV11-2 and TRBJ2-7, with TRBD2 matching over 10 bases. Germline lookup yields CDR1 SGHAT and CDR2 FQNNGV. The CDR3 is 14 residues long. The V segment lost 3 bases and the J segment 6 bases; nucleotides outside the gene matches: 5.

The rearrangement joins TRBV19 to TRBJ1-1; 7 bases line up with TRBD1. V dropped 2 bases and J dropped 4; count of bases not matched to a gene: 4. The CDR3 has 14 residues. Germline CDR1 LNHDA, CDR2 SQIVND (reference sequence). The DNA for the CDR3 is TGTGCCAGTAGTATAAACAGGGGTGGCACTGAAGCTTTCTTT. This encodes CASSINRGGTEAFF.

Comments on this clone: At one end, the junction sequence differs from germline, possibly due to a read error. Other DNA sequences from this sample encode an identical CDR3 as well. V usage is TRBV4-2 and J usage is TRBJ1-6; D remains ambiguous. CDR1 and CDR2 from the germline V gene are LGHNA and YNFKEQ. The CDR3 consists of 15 residues. In DNA form, the CDR3 reads TGTGCCAGCAGCCAAGCGGAGGGTGAGAATTCCCCCCTCCACTTT. This translates into CASSQAEGENSPLHF.

This clone was detected only a few times. The chain carries TRBV4-1 and TRBJ2-5; D call uncertain. Germline V gene sequence: CDR1 MGHRA, CDR2 YSYEKL. The CDR3 totals 16 residues. Trimming took off 0 bases at V and 5 bases at J, with 16 bases between the two ends. CDR3 region: CASSQEYGVGSETQYF. The CDR3 DNA follows: TGCGCCAGCAGCCAAGAGTATGGAGTAGGTTCTGAGACCCAGTACTTC.

This chain uses TRBV27 with TRBJ2-3; D remains ambiguous. The V end lost 5 bases, the J end lost 2 bases, and 20 bases lay between the germline ends. Germline assignment: CDR1 MNHEY and CDR2 SMNVEV (reference sequence). The CDR3 totals 17 residues. CDR3 sequence: CASSLTASPGPTDTQYF. Written as DNA, the CDR3 is TGTGCCAGCAGTCTCACCGCTTCCCCCGGTCCCACAGATACGCAGTATTTT.

V gene TRBV7-9 combines with J gene TRBJ1-1; the match to TRBD1 covers 7 bases. From germline, CDR1 is SEHNR and CDR2 FQNEAQ (reference sequence). Losses at the gene ends were 1 base for V and 8 bases for J; bases not matched to a gene: 1. This CDR3 comprises 12 residues. Written as DNA, the CDR3 is TGTGCCAGCAGCTTAGGGGACAGCGAAGCTTTCTTT. This gives the protein CASSLGDSEAFF.

The chain has TRBV2 and TRBJ1-1; possible D gene TRBD1, 6 bases. The CDR3 runs to 16 residues. V gave up 2 bases and J gave up 2 bases, with 15 bases separating them. Germline CDR1 is SNHLY and CDR2 is FYNNEI. DNA for the CDR3: TGTGCCAGCAGTGAATCCGGGACAAGGCTTAACACTGAAGCTTTCTTT. Amino acids: CASSESGTRLNTEAFF.

The CDR3 is CASSLGTSGYYEQYF. The CDR3 DNA sequence: TGCGCCAGCAGCCTCGGGACTAGCGGGTACTACGAGCAGTACTTC. The V gene is TRBV5-1, the J gene TRBJ2-7, with 12 bases that match TRBD2. Germline lookup yields CDR1 SGHRS and CDR2 YFSETQ. There are 15 residues in the CDR3. V shed 4 bases, J shed 3 bases, and the junction held 5 bases outside the gene matches.

The DNA of the CDR3 is TGTGCCAGCAGTTTGGGAGGAACCTACGAGCAGTACTTC. Translated, it gives CASSLGGTYEQYF. The chain is built from TRBV27 and TRBJ2-7, with a weak D call TRBD2 (6 bases). V was trimmed by 3 bases and J by 2 bases, leaving 8 bases between them. The CDR3 is made up of 13 amino acids. The V gene's germline CDR1 is MNHEY and CDR2 SMNVEV (reference sequence).